These T cell receptor beta chains were read from a single sample in a study of early T cells in non-severe SARS-CoV-2 infection. TCRdb re-analysed the 5' RACE reads in MiXCR, keeping a single row per CDR3 protein. The sample carries more than 55,000 distinct CDR3 sequences, about 12% recorded once. The specimen comprised whole blood, sampled at baseline. The source is an adult who was a healthcare worker with PCR-confirmed SARS-CoV-2 infection or an uninfected control (not recorded which). The CDR3 runs from the conserved cysteine through the conserved F or W. The order of the fields is J gene, D gene, clone size, V gene, CDR3 DNA, CDR3 protein. The D gene is left open where the match is weak. Size values are once, few and many counts, or a class for expanded clones, and some rows have none.

j_gene: TRBJ2-2
d_gene: TRBD2
abundance: .
v_gene: TRBV27
CDR3nt: TGTGCCAGCAGTCCCGGGGGGGCCGGGGAGCTGTTTTTT
CDR3aa: CASSPGGAGELFF

j_gene: TRBJ2-2
d_gene: .
abundance: .
v_gene: TRBV3-1
CDR3nt: TGTGCCAGCAGCCAAGTCCCCACAGGGAGGGGACCGGGGAAGCTGTTTTTT
CDR3aa: CASSQVPTGRGPGKLFF

j_gene: TRBJ1-1
d_gene: TRBD1
abundance: many
v_gene: TRBV5-1
CDR3nt: TGCGCCAGCAGCTCCCAATTCAGGGGGACTGAAGCTTTCTTT
CDR3aa: CASSSQFRGTEAFF

j_gene: TRBJ2-5
d_gene: TRBD1
abundance: .
v_gene: TRBV7-9
CDR3nt: TGTGCCAGCAGCCAAACAGGGGTTCAAGAGACCCAGTACTTC
CDR3aa: CASSQTGVQETQYF

j_gene: TRBJ2-3
d_gene: .
abundance: few
v_gene: TRBV27
CDR3nt: TGTGCCAGCAGTCCGACAAGGGGTGATACGCAGTATTTT
CDR3aa: CASSPTRGDTQYF

j_gene: TRBJ2-5
d_gene: .
abundance: few
v_gene: TRBV7-6
CDR3nt: TGTGCCAGCAGCTCGGGACTGAGAGAGACCCAGTACTTC
CDR3aa: CASSSGLRETQYF

j_gene: TRBJ1-2
d_gene: TRBD1
abundance: .
v_gene: TRBV4-1
CDR3nt: TGCGCCAGCAGCCAAAACCCGACAGGGAGCGCCTATGGCTACACCTTC
CDR3aa: CASSQNPTGSAYGYTF

j_gene: TRBJ2-1
d_gene: TRBD2
abundance: many
v_gene: TRBV4-3
CDR3nt: TGCGCCAGCAGCCAAGATTTAGGGACTAGCGGGACTGGGTCCTACAATGAGCAGTTCTTC
CDR3aa: CASSQDLGTSGTGSYNEQFF

j_gene: TRBJ1-5
d_gene: TRBD1
abundance: many
v_gene: TRBV12-3/TRBV12-4
CDR3nt: TGTGCCAGCAGTTTAGATGGACAGGGGGATCAGCCCCAGCATTTT
CDR3aa: CASSLDGQGDQPQHF

j_gene: TRBJ1-1
d_gene: TRBD1
abundance: .
v_gene: TRBV6-1
CDR3nt: TGTGCCAGCACCCTAACGGACAGGGCGGACACTGAAGCTTTCTTT
CDR3aa: CASTLTDRADTEAFF

j_gene: TRBJ2-1
d_gene: TRBD2
abundance: .
v_gene: TRBV12-3/TRBV12-4
CDR3nt: TGTGCCAGCAGTAAGGGACTAGCGACGAATGAGCAGTTCTTC
CDR3aa: CASSKGLATNEQFF

j_gene: TRBJ1-5
d_gene: .
abundance: .
v_gene: TRBV18
CDR3nt: TGTGCCAGCTCACTGGCAGATCAGCCCCAGCATTTT
CDR3aa: CASSLADQPQHF

j_gene: TRBJ2-7
d_gene: .
abundance: .
v_gene: TRBV4-2
CDR3nt: TGTGCCAGCAGCCGCCTCGGGGTTACCTACGAGCAGTACTTC
CDR3aa: CASSRLGVTYEQYF

j_gene: TRBJ1-1
d_gene: .
abundance: few
v_gene: TRBV12-5
CDR3nt: TGTGCTAGTGGACCCTTCGAGGGGAACACTGAAGCTTTCTTT
CDR3aa: CASGPFEGNTEAFF

j_gene: TRBJ1-2
d_gene: TRBD1
abundance: .
v_gene: TRBV6-5
CDR3nt: TGTGCCAGCAGTTACTCGAGGGCAGGGGGGTTAAGCTATGGCTACACCTTC
CDR3aa: CASSYSRAGGLSYGYTF